This TCR beta chain was obtained from a study of T-cell reconstitution after alpha-beta-depleted transplantation in children. General observations from the study: Several patients had high TCRbeta diversity at day 60; it came from surviving recipient T cells and thymic progenitors. By about two months after transplant, alpha-beta T cells reportedly arose from several hundred graft clones that had expanded.

Unique molecular identifiers were incorporated during preparation of the TCRbeta library. MiXCR, run by TCRdb on the PCR reads, gives a single entry per CDR3 protein. The data show about 460,000 distinct CDR3 sequences, with 10% seen just once and around 2% held by the top ten. This clonotype was seen repeatedly, ten times or more. Its antigen is as yet unknown. V lost 8 bases and J lost 5; bases outside the gene matches: 8. There are 14 residues in the CDR3. Germline lookup yields CDR1 MNHNS and CDR2 SASEGT. Sequencing used PBMCs, obtained before TCRalphabeta/CD19-depleted stem cell transplant. This clonotype was obtained from a child under 10 years old with inherited bone marrow failure, due to receive a stem cell transplant. The chain joins TRBV6-1 to TRBJ2-3, with 9 bases fitting TRBD2. The chain's CDR3 is CASSTGTSRDTQYF. The CDR3 DNA sequence: TGTGCCAGCTCTACCGGGACTAGCCGAGATACGCAGTATTTT.